Presented here are 6 T cell receptor beta chains from one specimen sequenced in a study of shared clonotypes between healthy human individuals. Generated by immunoSEQ multiplex PCR, the TCRdb table keeps only in-frame clones and is missing some. The sample lists a few million clones; just over 90% were seen once. The specimen sequenced was naive CD4+ T cells sorted from blood. As for subset: CD45RA+ positively selected. The receptors originated from a man aged 18 to 30 in good health.

The gene calls are TRBV5-1 and TRBJ2-3; D unclear. The CDR3 loop spans 14 amino acids. The V end was cut by 1 base, the J end by 5 bases, with 11 bases between. Germline-derived CDR1 and CDR2 are SGHRS and YFSETQ. DNA for the CDR3: TGCGCCAGCAGCTTGAGCCAAGAGAGAGATACGCAGTATTTT. Amino acids: CASSLSQERDTQYF.

J is TRBJ2-7 and V is TRBV27, with 12 bases fitting TRBD2. Germline V CDR1 and CDR2: MNHEY, SMNVEV (reference sequence). The CDR3 covers 15 residues. Trimming cost V 7 bases and J 2 bases; bases outside gene matches: 6. The CDR3 bases are TGTGCCAGCACAGGACTAGCGGGGCGTACCTACGAGCAGTACTTC. Encoded protein: CASTGLAGRTYEQYF.

This chain links TRBV5-1 with TRBJ1-2, with D possibly TRBD1 on 6 matching bases. This CDR3 comprises 14 residues. The ends were cut back, 0 bases at V and 6 bases at J, with 12 bases in the middle. Germline values: CDR1 SGHRS, CDR2 YFSETQ. CDR3 sequence: CASSLGQAINGYTF. Written as DNA, the CDR3 is TGCGCCAGCAGCTTGGGACAGGCCATTAATGGCTACACCTTC. Combining the CDR3 with reference TRBV5-1 and TRBJ1-2 gives the whole variable domain KAGVTQTPRYLIKTRGQQVTLSCSPISGHRSVSWYQQTPGQGLQFLFEYFSETQRNKGNFPGRFSGRQFSNSRSEMNVSTLELGDSALYLCASSLGQAINGYTFGSGTRLTVV.

V usage is TRBV30 and J usage is TRBJ1-6, with a weak D call TRBD1 (6 bases). The germline CDR1 and CDR2 sequences are GTSNPN and SVGIG (reference sequence). V lost 0 bases, J lost 8 bases, and 11 bases lay in between. The CDR3 has 14 amino acids. DNA of the CDR3: TGTGCCTGGAGTGTATCAGGGGACTATTCACCCCTCCACTTT. Its translation is CAWSVSGDYSPLHF.

The chain is built from TRBV7-3 and TRBJ2-3; TRBD1 is a possible D gene (6 bases). V shed 4 bases and J shed 2 bases, with 10 bases lying between them. The germline V gene has CDR1 SGHTA and CDR2 FQGTGA. The CDR3 totals 14 residues. This CDR3 is CASSSGHNTDTQYF. CDR3 in DNA: TGTGCCAGCAGCTCGGGACATAACACAGATACGCAGTATTTT.

This clone appeared a single time. The chain has TRBV20-1 and TRBJ1-2; D gene uncertain. V was trimmed by 3 bases and J by 5 bases, leaving 7 bases between them. The CDR3 sequence is 11 residues long. The germline V gene encodes CDR1 DFQATT and CDR2 SNEGSKA (reference sequence). CDR3 bases: TGCAGTGCTAGTAGAGTGTATGGCTACACCTTC. Residues: CSASRVYGYTF.